The clone carrying this TCR beta chain turned up a few times. Its specificity is not known. Building of the TCR beta libraries involved iRepertoire HTBI primers and Arm-PCR of CDR3 regions. A single record per CDR3 protein comes from TCRdb applying MiXCR to the multiplex PCR reads. Of hundreds of thousands of distinct CDR3 sequences listed, about 13% were seen once; the top ten hold roughly a tenth. The data belong to a study of regulatory T cells in long-lasting Graves disease. Findings and caveats of the study: With persistent disease, TRBV28, TRBJ1-2 and TRBJ2-5 were the favored segments. New patients shared fewer public clonotypes (over 900) than persistent patients did (about 3,000).

Per the germline V gene, CDR1 is SGHNT and CDR2 is YYREEE (reference sequence). The CDR3 spans 16 residues. Trimming stripped 0 bases from V and 1 base from J, with 10 bases between. Time point meaning: newly diagnosed GD, antithyroid drugs for less than 3 months. PBMC RNA was the source of the TCR library. Xi'an, China, was home to the endocrinology department that provided patients. This same sample was also part of a study on T cells in Graves' hyperthyroidism and ophthalmopathy.

This specimen consisted of peripheral blood mononuclear cells (PBMCs), obtained at new diagnosis, from a patient treated with antithyroid drugs. This sequence joins TRBV5-4 and TRBJ2-2, with D perhaps matching TRBD2 (6 bases). The TCR originated in a man aged 30 to 39 with Graves disease. CDR3 loop: CASSLALARNTGELFF. CDR3 in DNA: TGTGCCAGCAGCTTGGCCCTAGCGCGGAACACCGGGGAGCTGTTTTTT. Full variable domain (remainder filled in from reference TRBV5-4 and TRBJ2-2): ETGVTQSPTHLIKTRGQQVTLRCSSQSGHNTVSWYQQALGQGPQFIFQYYREEENGRGNFPPRFSGLQFPNYSSELNVNALELDDSALYLCASSLALARNTGELFFGEGSRLTVL.